This is a list of T cell receptor beta chains from one sample in a study of cytotoxic CD8 clonotypes in ibrutinib-treated CLL. Produced via immunoSEQ multiplex PCR; TCRdb's table is partial and in-frame only. The repertoire has fewer than 100,000 clones, around 75% of them found once; the top ten carry about 4.4%. Material: PBMCs, obtained after 12 months of ibrutinib treatment. These receptors all stem from a human donor with chronic lymphocytic leukemia. Both conserved end residues are part of each CDR3. D genes are given only for firm matches. Size is stated for part of the rows, as once, few or many counts, or as a class when the clone is expanded.

cdr3_nt,cdr3_aa,clone_size,v_call,d_call,j_call
TGCGCCAGCAGCTTGAATTGGCCCCAAGAGACCCAGTACTTC,CASSLNWPQETQYF,-,TRBV5-1,-,TRBJ2-5
TGTGCCATCAGTGACTCTCTAGAGCCCTCCTACAATGAGCAGTTCTTC,CAISDSLEPSYNEQFF,-,TRBV10-3,-,TRBJ2-1
TGTGCCAGTAGTTTAAGGGAGCGTTCCGAGCAGTACTTC,CASSLRERSEQYF,-,TRBV19,-,TRBJ2-7
TGTGCCAGCTCACCGGGGCAGGATACGCAGTATTTT,CASSPGQDTQYF,-,TRBV18,-,TRBJ2-3
TGTGCCAGCAGCGTAGCTGGAGGGCCCGGCGGCGAGCAGTACTTC,CASSVAGGPGGEQYF,-,TRBV9,-,TRBJ2-7
TGTGCCAGCACCCTCCAAGTCGATACGCAGTATTTT,CASTLQVDTQYF,-,TRBV7-2,-,TRBJ2-3
TGTGCCTGGGCCGAGGGACAGGGGGATGATCAGCCCCAGCATTTT,CAWAEGQGDDQPQHF,-,TRBV30,TRBD1,TRBJ1-5
TGTGCCAGCAGCTTCAGCGGGAGTGCCTACAATGAGCAGTTCTTC,CASSFSGSAYNEQFF,-,TRBV27,TRBD2,TRBJ2-1
TGTGCCAGCAGTTACGGCCCACAAGAGACCCAGTACTTC,CASSYGPQETQYF,-,TRBV6-5,-,TRBJ2-5
TGTGCCAGCAGCTTACAGGGGGTCGGCTACACCTTC,CASSLQGVGYTF,-,TRBV11-2,TRBD1,TRBJ1-2
TGTGCCAGCAGCTTAGGGGGACAGGGGGACACTGAAGCTTTCTTT,CASSLGGQGDTEAFF,-,TRBV11-2,TRBD1,TRBJ1-1
TGTGCCAGCAGCTTAACCCCCCACCCTGGAAATGAGCAGTTCTTC,CASSLTPHPGNEQFF,-,TRBV7-3,-,TRBJ2-1
TGCGCCAGCAGCTTGGGGCAGGGATTCGATGGCTACACCTTC,CASSLGQGFDGYTF,-,TRBV5-1,-,TRBJ1-2
TGTGCCAGCAGTCGTCTACGGAGCGGGACCTCAGATACGCAGTATTTT,CASSRLRSGTSDTQYF,-,TRBV28,TRBD2,TRBJ2-3
TGCGCCAGCAGCCCACGGGCCGCCAGCTCTGGGGCCAACGTCCTGACTTTC,CASSPRAASSGANVLTF,-,TRBV5-1,-,TRBJ2-6
TGCGCCAGCAGCCAAGATCCCCTCGGGGACACCGAAGCTTTCTTT,CASSQDPLGDTEAFF,-,TRBV4-3,-,TRBJ1-1
TGCGCCAGCAGCCAAGATGATGGCCCCTCTAGCAATCAGCCCCAGCATTTT,CASSQDDGPSSNQPQHF,once,TRBV4-1,-,TRBJ1-5
TGTGCCAGCAGTTTACGGGGGGCACAGGCCCAGTACTTC,CASSLRGAQAQYF,few,TRBV28,-,TRBJ2-5
TGTGCCAGCAGCTTAGCAGGGGGAACTGAAGCTTTCTTT,CASSLAGGTEAFF,once,TRBV11-3,TRBD1,TRBJ1-1
TGCGCCAGCAGCTTGGCGGTAAGGGGCGAGCAGTACTTC,CASSLAVRGEQYF,once,TRBV5-1,-,TRBJ2-7
TGTGCCAGCAGCTATGGGCCCTACAATGAGCAGTTCTTC,CASSYGPYNEQFF,-,TRBV7-3,-,TRBJ2-1
TGTGCCAGCAGCCCACAGGGGGCAGGAGATACGCAGTATTTT,CASSPQGAGDTQYF,-,TRBV7-2,TRBD1,TRBJ2-3
TGTGCCAGCAGTCCCCAGACAGGGGGGACTGAAGCTTTCTTT,CASSPQTGGTEAFF,-,TRBV6-6,TRBD1,TRBJ1-1
TGTGCCAGCAGTCCCAGTAGCGGGAATACAGATACGCAGTATTTT,CASSPSSGNTDTQYF,-,TRBV28,TRBD2,TRBJ2-3
TGTGCCAGCAGCGGGCGGACCGAGAACACTGAAGCTTTCTTT,CASSGRTENTEAFF,-,TRBV7-9,-,TRBJ1-1
TGTGCCAGCTCACCCTCGACAGTACTAGTATCTGGGGCCAACGTCCTGACTTTC,CASSPSTVLVSGANVLTF,-,TRBV18,-,TRBJ2-6
TGTGCCAGCAGCCCGCGGGCAGGGGATAACACTGAAGCTTTCTTT,CASSPRAGDNTEAFF,-,TRBV11-3,-,TRBJ1-1
TGTGCCAGCAGCAGCGGTGTTGGCACAGATACGCAGTATTTT,CASSSGVGTDTQYF,-,TRBV7-3,-,TRBJ2-3
TGTGCCAGCAGCTTCGGAGGCTACGAGCAGTACTTC,CASSFGGYEQYF,-,TRBV5-4,-,TRBJ2-7
TGTGCCAGCAGTTTCACGGGCTCGGTTAGAAGGGAAGCTTTCTTT,CASSFTGSVRREAFF,-,TRBV6-5,-,TRBJ1-1
TGCAGCGTTGAAGATTTGGGACTACGGAACACTGAAGCTTTCTTT,CSVEDLGLRNTEAFF,-,TRBV29-1,-,TRBJ1-1
TGTGCCATCAGTGACCCAAGGACAGTCTATGGCTACACCTTC,CAISDPRTVYGYTF,-,TRBV10-3,-,TRBJ1-2
TGTGCCATCAGATCGGGACAGGGCACAGATACGCAGTATTTT,CAIRSGQGTDTQYF,-,TRBV10-3,TRBD1,TRBJ2-3
TGTGCCAGCAGGACTAGGGGGGCCGGGGAGCTGTTTTTT,CASRTRGAGELFF,-,TRBV6-1,-,TRBJ2-2
TGTGCCAGCTCACCACCGGCCGGGACTAGCGGGGCCTCCTACAATGAGCAGTTCTTC,CASSPPAGTSGASYNEQFF,-,TRBV18,TRBD2,TRBJ2-1
TGCGCCAGCGGCCAGGGGCCGCGGTACGAGCAGTACTTC,CASGQGPRYEQYF,-,TRBV4-3,-,TRBJ2-7
TGCGCCAGCACCCTCGGCGGTCCGAACACCGGGGAGCTGTTTTTT,CASTLGGPNTGELFF,-,TRBV5-1,-,TRBJ2-2
TGTGCCAGCAACGGGGCGGGGGGCGCAGATACGCAGTATTTT,CASNGAGGADTQYF,-,TRBV28,TRBD2,TRBJ2-3
TGTGCCAGCAGCCCCTCCGGGGGGGCCTACGAGCAGTACTTC,CASSPSGGAYEQYF,-,TRBV13,TRBD2,TRBJ2-7
TGCAGCGTTGGGAACAGGGGTGGGTCTGAAGCTTTCTTT,CSVGNRGGSEAFF,-,TRBV29-1,TRBD1,TRBJ1-1
TGCGCCAGCAGTCTTCCCCGGACCGCCGACTCCTACAATGAGCAGTTCTTC,CASSLPRTADSYNEQFF,-,TRBV23-1,-,TRBJ2-1
TGCGCCAGCAGCTTGAGACTAGCGGGGTCAGATACGCAGTATTTT,CASSLRLAGSDTQYF,few,TRBV5-1,TRBD2,TRBJ2-3
TGTGCCAGCAGCTTATCTGGGGCGTGGGGCTACACCTTC,CASSLSGAWGYTF,-,TRBV7-9,-,TRBJ1-2
TGTGCCAGCAGTGAATCTGGGGCAGGGGCCTATGGCTACACCTTC,CASSESGAGAYGYTF,once,TRBV25-1,-,TRBJ1-2
TGTGCCTGGAGTGTAGGCGACGAGCAGTACTTC,CAWSVGDEQYF,-,TRBV30,-,TRBJ2-7
TGTGCCAGCAGCTTTTGGGGACCCAACTATGGCTACACCTTC,CASSFWGPNYGYTF,once,TRBV7-2,-,TRBJ1-2
TGTGCCAGAAGCTTGTTCAGCACAGATACGCAGTATTTT,CARSLFSTDTQYF,-,TRBV5-3,-,TRBJ2-3
TGTGCCAGCTCACCACCGGCAGGGGAGGACATTCAGTACTTC,CASSPPAGEDIQYF,-,TRBV18,-,TRBJ2-4
TGTGCCAGCTCAAAGGGGGGGAAGTCGGAGCAGTACTTC,CASSKGGKSEQYF,-,TRBV18,-,TRBJ2-7
TGTGCCAGCAGTGCTCAGAACTATGGCTACACCTTC,CASSAQNYGYTF,-,TRBV27,-,TRBJ1-2
TGTGCCAGCTCACCGGTACAGACTAATGAAAAACTGTTTTTT,CASSPVQTNEKLFF,-,TRBV18,-,TRBJ1-4
TGCGCCAGCACACCGGACAGGGCCGCTGAAGCTTTCTTT,CASTPDRAAEAFF,-,TRBV5-1,TRBD1,TRBJ1-1